The sequence of this T cell receptor beta chain was determined in a study of T cell repertoires in cytomegalovirus infection. Study information: Recently identified HLA-C-restricted CMV epitopes were used, and well-studied HLA-B-restricted CMV epitopes were used as well. It was the public TCR beta signatures that indicated both CMV infection and matching HLA type.

TCRdb re-called the reads with MiXCR, one entry per CDR3 protein. The data show approximately 110,000 distinct CDR3 sequences, with about 33% seen just once and about 40% held by the top ten. The study's findings and limits: CMV-specific TCR beta clonotypes restricted by HLA-C were the ones dominating the ex vivo response. The cumulative frequency of public TCR beta families distinguished individuals who carried CMV together with the relevant HLA.

Trimming at V came to 0 bases and at J to 4 bases, leaving 4 bases not matched to a gene. CDR1 SGHKS and CDR2 YYEKEE come from the germline V gene (reference sequence). The CDR3 covers 15 residues. This clonotype has a handful of counts. Antigen: not known. This chain joins TRBV5-5 and TRBJ1-5, with 7 nucleotides matching TRBD1. The receptor was derived from a human donor in good health (CMV status not recorded). Some clones in this sample may be carry-over from other donors' samples. This material consisted of CD8+ T cells from cultured PBMCs, taken from culture after CMV antigen stimulation. The CDR3 coding sequence is TGTGCCAGCAGCTTGGATCGCAGGGGGAATCAGCCCCAGCATTTT. Its protein is CASSLDRRGNQPQHF.